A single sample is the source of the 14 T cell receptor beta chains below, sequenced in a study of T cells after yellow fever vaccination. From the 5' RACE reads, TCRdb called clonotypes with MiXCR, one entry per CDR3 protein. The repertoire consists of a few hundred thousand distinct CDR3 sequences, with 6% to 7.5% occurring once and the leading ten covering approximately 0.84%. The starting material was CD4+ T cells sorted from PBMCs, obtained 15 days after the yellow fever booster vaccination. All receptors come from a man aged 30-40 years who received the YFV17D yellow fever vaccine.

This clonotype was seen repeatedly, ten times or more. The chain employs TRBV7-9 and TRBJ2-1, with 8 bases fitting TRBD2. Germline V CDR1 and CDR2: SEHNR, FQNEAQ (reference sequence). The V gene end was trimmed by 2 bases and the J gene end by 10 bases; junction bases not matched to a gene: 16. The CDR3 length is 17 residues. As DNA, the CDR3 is TGTGCCAGCAGCTTAAGTGGGACTAGTATGGGACGATTAGAGCAGTTCTTC. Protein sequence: CASSLSGTSMGRLEQFF.

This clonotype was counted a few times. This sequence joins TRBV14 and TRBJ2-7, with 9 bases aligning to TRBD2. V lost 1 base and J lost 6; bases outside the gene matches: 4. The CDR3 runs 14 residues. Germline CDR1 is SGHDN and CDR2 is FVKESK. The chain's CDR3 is CASSQGAGGPEQYF. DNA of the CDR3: TGTGCCAGCAGCCAAGGTGCGGGAGGGCCCGAGCAGTACTTC.

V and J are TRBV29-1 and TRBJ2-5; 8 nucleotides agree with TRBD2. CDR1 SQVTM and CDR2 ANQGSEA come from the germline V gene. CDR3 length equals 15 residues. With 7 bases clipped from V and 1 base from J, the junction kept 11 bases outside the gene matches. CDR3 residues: CSAPTSGRVQETQYF. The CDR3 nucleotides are TGCAGCGCCCCAACTAGCGGAAGGGTCCAAGAGACCCAGTACTTC.

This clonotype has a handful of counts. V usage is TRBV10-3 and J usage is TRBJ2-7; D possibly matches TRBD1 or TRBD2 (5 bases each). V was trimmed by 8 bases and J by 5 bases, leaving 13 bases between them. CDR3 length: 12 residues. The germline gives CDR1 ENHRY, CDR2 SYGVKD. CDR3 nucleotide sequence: TGTGCCATCCGAGGGACCCTGGACGAGCAGTACTTC. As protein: CAIRGTLDEQYF.

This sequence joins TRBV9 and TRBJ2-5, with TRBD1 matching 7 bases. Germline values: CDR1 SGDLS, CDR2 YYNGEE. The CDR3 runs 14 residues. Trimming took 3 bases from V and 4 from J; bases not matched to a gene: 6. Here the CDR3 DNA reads TGTGCCAGCAGCGCCCCGGGACAGTTAGAGACCCAGTACTTC. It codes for CASSAPGQLETQYF.

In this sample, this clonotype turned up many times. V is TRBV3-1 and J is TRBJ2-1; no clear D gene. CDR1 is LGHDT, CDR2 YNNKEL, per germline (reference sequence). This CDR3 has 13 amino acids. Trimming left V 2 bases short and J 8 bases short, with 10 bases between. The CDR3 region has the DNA TGTGCCAGCAGCCAAATATCGGGCCATGAGCAGTTCTTC. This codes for CASSQISGHEQFF.

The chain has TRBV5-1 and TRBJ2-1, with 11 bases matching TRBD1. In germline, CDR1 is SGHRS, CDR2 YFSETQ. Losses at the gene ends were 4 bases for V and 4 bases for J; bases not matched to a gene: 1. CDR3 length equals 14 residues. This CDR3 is CASSGQGAYNEQFF. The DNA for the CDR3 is TGCGCCAGCAGCGGACAGGGGGCTTACAATGAGCAGTTCTTC.

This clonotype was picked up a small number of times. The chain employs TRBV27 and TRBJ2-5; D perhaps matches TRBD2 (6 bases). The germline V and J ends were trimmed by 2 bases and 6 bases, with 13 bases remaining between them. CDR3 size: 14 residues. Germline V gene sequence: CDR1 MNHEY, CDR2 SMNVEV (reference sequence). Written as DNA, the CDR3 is TGTGCCAGCAGTTTAGGGCTAGCGTTAAAGACCCAGTACTTC. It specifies CASSLGLALKTQYF.

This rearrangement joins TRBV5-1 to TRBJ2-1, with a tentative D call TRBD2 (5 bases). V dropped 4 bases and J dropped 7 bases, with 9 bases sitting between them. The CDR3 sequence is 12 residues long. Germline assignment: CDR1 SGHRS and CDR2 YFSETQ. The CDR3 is CASSGSGNEQFF. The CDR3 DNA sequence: TGCGCCAGCAGCGGTTCGGGGAATGAGCAGTTCTTC.

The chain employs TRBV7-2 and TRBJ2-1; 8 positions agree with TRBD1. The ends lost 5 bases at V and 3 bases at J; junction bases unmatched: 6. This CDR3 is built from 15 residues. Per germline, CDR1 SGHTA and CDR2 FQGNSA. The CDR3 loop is CASSVTGQDYNEQFF. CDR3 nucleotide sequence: TGTGCCAGCAGCGTAACGGGACAGGACTACAATGAGCAGTTCTTC.

In nucleotides, the CDR3 is TGCGCCAGCAGCTCAAATCGACAGGGCGAAAAACTGTTTTTT. This encodes CASSSNRQGEKLFF. The chain uses TRBV5-1 and TRBJ1-4, with 7 nucleotides matching TRBD1. In germline, CDR1 is SGHRS, CDR2 YFSETQ. Trimming took 3 bases from V and 8 from J; bases not matched to a gene: 7. The CDR3 extends over 14 amino acids. The whole variable domain, remainder taken from reference TRBV5-1 and TRBJ1-4, is KAGVTQTPRYLIKTRGQQVTLSCSPISGHRSVSWYQQTPGQGLQFLFEYFSETQRNKGNFPGRFSGRQFSNSRSEMNVSTLELGDSALYLCASSSNRQGEKLFFGSGTQLSVL.

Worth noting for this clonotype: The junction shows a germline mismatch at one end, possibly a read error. The CDR3 loop is CASSQVGSETQYF. The CDR3 nucleotides read TGTGCCAGCAGCCAAGTTGGTTCAGAAACGCAGTATTTT. The gene calls are TRBV14 and TRBJ2-3; D gene unclear. The germline V gene has CDR1 SGHDN and CDR2 FVKESK. The CDR3 runs 13 residues.

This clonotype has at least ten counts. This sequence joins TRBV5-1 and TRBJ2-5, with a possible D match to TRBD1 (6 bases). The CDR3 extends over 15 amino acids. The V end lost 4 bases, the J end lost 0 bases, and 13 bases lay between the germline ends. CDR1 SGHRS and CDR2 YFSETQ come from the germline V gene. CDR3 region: CASSTSAGDQETQYF. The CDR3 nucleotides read TGCGCCAGCAGCACGAGTGCAGGGGACCAAGAGACCCAGTACTTC.

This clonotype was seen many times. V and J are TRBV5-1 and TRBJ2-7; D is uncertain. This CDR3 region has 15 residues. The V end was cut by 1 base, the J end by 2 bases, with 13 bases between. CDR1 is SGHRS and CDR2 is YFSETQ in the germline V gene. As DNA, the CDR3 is TGCGCCAGCAGCTTGTCTCGCGGAGCCGCCTACGAGCAGTACTTC. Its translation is CASSLSRGAAYEQYF.